These T cell receptor beta chains were read from a single sample in a study of a mutant IDH1 vaccine in newly diagnosed glioma. Sequenced by immunoSEQ multiplex PCR; TCRdb stores in-frame clones only, minus some. The sample has some 42,000 clones, roughly four fifths seen once. Antigens for these TCRs are unknown. This material consisted of PBMCs, taken from a glioma patient whose treatment included an IDH1 peptide vaccine. Every receptor here comes from a woman aged 45-65 years with glioma. Each CDR3 is given with its conserved first and last residue. The order of the fields is clone size, J gene, D gene, V gene, CDR3 protein, CDR3 DNA. D genes are given only for firm matches. Part of the rows lack a size; the others show once, few, many or a class for expanded clones.

clone_size: -
j_call: TRBJ2-1
d_call: -
v_call: TRBV7-7
cdr3_aa: CASSFTAETYNEQFF
cdr3_nt: TGTGCCAGCAGCTTCACCGCAGAAACCTACAATGAGCAGTTCTTC

clone_size: -
j_call: TRBJ1-2
d_call: -
v_call: TRBV6-1
cdr3_aa: CASSEGSYGYTF
cdr3_nt: TGTGCCAGCAGTGAAGGTAGCTATGGCTACACCTTC

clone_size: -
j_call: TRBJ2-3
d_call: -
v_call: TRBV4-1
cdr3_aa: CASSLGTTDTQYF
cdr3_nt: TGCGCCAGCAGCCTAGGGACAACAGATACGCAGTATTTT

clone_size: once
j_call: TRBJ1-2
d_call: TRBD1
v_call: TRBV19
cdr3_aa: CASSRTGSNYGYTF
cdr3_nt: TGTGCCAGTAGTAGGACAGGGTCCAACTATGGCTACACCTTC

clone_size: -
j_call: TRBJ2-5
d_call: -
v_call: TRBV6-1
cdr3_aa: CASSVIGTDRETQYF
cdr3_nt: TGTGCCAGCAGTGTAATAGGGACGGACCGGGAGACCCAGTACTTC

clone_size: -
j_call: TRBJ1-2
d_call: -
v_call: TRBV4-1
cdr3_aa: CASSQDADLNYGYTF
cdr3_nt: TGCGCCAGCAGCCAAGATGCGGACCTTAACTATGGCTACACCTTC

clone_size: -
j_call: TRBJ1-3
d_call: TRBD1
v_call: TRBV30
cdr3_aa: CAWSPGGGRHTIYF
cdr3_nt: TGTGCCTGGAGCCCAGGGGGGGGAAGGCACACCATATATTTT

clone_size: -
j_call: TRBJ1-5
d_call: -
v_call: TRBV2
cdr3_aa: CASSEALRAPQPQHF
cdr3_nt: TGTGCCAGCAGTGAAGCGCTTCGGGCTCCTCAGCCCCAGCATTTT

clone_size: medium-sized
j_call: TRBJ1-1
d_call: -
v_call: TRBV2
cdr3_aa: CASSGNNEAFF
cdr3_nt: TGTGCCAGCAGTGGGAATAACGAAGCTTTCTTT

clone_size: -
j_call: TRBJ1-1
d_call: -
v_call: TRBV29-1
cdr3_aa: CSVQEMNTEAFF
cdr3_nt: TGCAGCGTACAGGAAATGAACACTGAAGCTTTCTTT

clone_size: few
j_call: TRBJ1-6
d_call: -
v_call: TRBV6-1
cdr3_aa: CASSEVGGGSYNSPLHF
cdr3_nt: TGTGCCAGCAGTGAAGTTGGCGGGGGGTCCTATAATTCACCCCTCCACTTT

clone_size: once
j_call: TRBJ1-1
d_call: -
v_call: TRBV5-1
cdr3_aa: CASSFEGLGNTEAFF
cdr3_nt: TGCGCCAGCAGCTTCGAGGGGCTGGGGAACACTGAAGCTTTCTTT

clone_size: -
j_call: TRBJ1-1
d_call: -
v_call: TRBV20-1
cdr3_aa: CSGDAGEAFF
cdr3_nt: TGCAGTGGTGACGCGGGAGAAGCTTTCTTT

clone_size: -
j_call: TRBJ1-6
d_call: -
v_call: TRBV18
cdr3_aa: CASSGSLNDSPLHF
cdr3_nt: TGTGCCAGCTCGGGCTCACTAAATGATTCACCCCTCCACTTT

clone_size: -
j_call: TRBJ2-5
d_call: -
v_call: TRBV5-1
cdr3_aa: CASSLNPGVGETQYF
cdr3_nt: TGCGCCAGCAGCTTGAATCCGGGGGTTGGGGAGACCCAGTACTTC

clone_size: -
j_call: TRBJ1-6
d_call: -
v_call: TRBV4-1
cdr3_aa: CASSQGSGTVNSPLHF
cdr3_nt: TGCGCCAGCAGCCAGGGGTCCGGGACGGTAAATTCACCCCTCCACTTT

clone_size: -
j_call: TRBJ2-1
d_call: TRBD1
v_call: TRBV6-1
cdr3_aa: CASSEPLAGGKNEQFF
cdr3_nt: TGTGCCAGCAGTGAACCTTTAGCAGGGGGCAAGAATGAGCAGTTCTTC

clone_size: -
j_call: TRBJ1-2
d_call: -
v_call: TRBV30
cdr3_aa: CAWSPVGYGYTF
cdr3_nt: TGTGCCTGGAGTCCTGTGGGATATGGCTACACCTTC

clone_size: -
j_call: TRBJ1-1
d_call: -
v_call: TRBV27
cdr3_aa: CASSLGGGHTEAFF
cdr3_nt: TGTGCCAGCAGTTTAGGAGGGGGGCACACTGAAGCTTTCTTT

clone_size: -
j_call: TRBJ1-2
d_call: -
v_call: TRBV5-4
cdr3_aa: CASSLGTAMAFYGYTF
cdr3_nt: TGTGCCAGCAGCTTGGGGACGGCAATGGCCTTCTATGGCTACACCTTC

clone_size: -
j_call: TRBJ1-1
d_call: -
v_call: TRBV30
cdr3_aa: CACNRVSEAFF
cdr3_nt: TGTGCCTGTAACAGGGTTTCTGAAGCTTTCTTT

clone_size: -
j_call: TRBJ1-1
d_call: -
v_call: TRBV10-3
cdr3_aa: CAISGSGVLNTEAFF
cdr3_nt: TGTGCCATCAGTGGGTCTGGGGTACTGAACACTGAAGCTTTCTTT

clone_size: -
j_call: TRBJ1-5
d_call: -
v_call: TRBV19
cdr3_aa: CASSFDSTGQPQHF
cdr3_nt: TGTGCCAGTAGTTTCGACAGTACGGGTCAGCCCCAGCATTTT

clone_size: -
j_call: TRBJ2-7
d_call: -
v_call: TRBV5-1
cdr3_aa: CASSLDWSSSIYEQYF
cdr3_nt: TGCGCCAGCAGCTTGGATTGGTCGAGCAGCATCTACGAGCAGTACTTC

clone_size: -
j_call: TRBJ2-5
d_call: TRBD1
v_call: TRBV15
cdr3_aa: CATSRASGTVQETQYF
cdr3_nt: TGTGCCACCAGCAGAGCCTCAGGGACAGTTCAAGAGACCCAGTACTTC

clone_size: -
j_call: TRBJ1-2
d_call: TRBD1
v_call: TRBV9
cdr3_aa: CASSVITGEGYTF
cdr3_nt: TGTGCCAGCAGCGTAATCACAGGGGAGGGCTACACCTTC

clone_size: once
j_call: TRBJ2-5
d_call: TRBD2
v_call: TRBV2
cdr3_aa: CASSGSGGRGETQYF
cdr3_nt: TGTGCCAGCAGTGGTAGCGGGGGGAGGGGAGAGACCCAGTACTTC

clone_size: -
j_call: TRBJ2-2
d_call: -
v_call: TRBV7-3
cdr3_aa: CASSSDAGTGELFF
cdr3_nt: TGTGCCAGCAGTTCCGACGCGGGCACCGGGGAGCTGTTTTTT

clone_size: -
j_call: TRBJ1-1
d_call: -
v_call: TRBV18
cdr3_aa: CASSARVLRYTEAFF
cdr3_nt: TGTGCCAGCTCAGCAAGGGTCCTTCGGTACACTGAAGCTTTCTTT

clone_size: -
j_call: TRBJ2-7
d_call: -
v_call: TRBV5-1
cdr3_aa: CASSLAGTTYSYEQYF
cdr3_nt: TGCGCCAGCAGCTTAGCCGGGACGACCTATTCCTACGAGCAGTACTTC

clone_size: -
j_call: TRBJ2-2
d_call: -
v_call: TRBV18
cdr3_aa: CASSPDKTGELFF
cdr3_nt: TGTGCCAGCTCACCGGACAAAACCGGGGAGCTGTTTTTT

clone_size: -
j_call: TRBJ1-6
d_call: -
v_call: TRBV7-9
cdr3_aa: CASNMSPSPLHF
cdr3_nt: TGTGCCAGCAATATGTCCCCATCACCCCTCCACTTT

clone_size: -
j_call: TRBJ2-7
d_call: TRBD2
v_call: TRBV19
cdr3_aa: CASSIGGTSAYEQYF
cdr3_nt: TGTGCCAGTAGTATAGGGGGGACTAGCGCCTACGAGCAGTACTTC

clone_size: -
j_call: TRBJ1-1
d_call: -
v_call: TRBV18
cdr3_aa: CASSPDLNTEAFF
cdr3_nt: TGTGCCAGCTCACCCGACTTGAACACTGAAGCTTTCTTT

clone_size: -
j_call: TRBJ1-2
d_call: -
v_call: TRBV5-4
cdr3_aa: CASSLTAGDYGYTF
cdr3_nt: TGTGCCAGCAGCTTGACGGCAGGGGACTATGGCTACACCTTC

clone_size: -
j_call: TRBJ2-2
d_call: TRBD1
v_call: TRBV4-3
cdr3_aa: CASRDNRGKGTGELFF
cdr3_nt: TGCGCCAGCAGGGATAACAGGGGAAAAGGCACCGGGGAGCTGTTTTTT

clone_size: -
j_call: TRBJ2-2
d_call: -
v_call: TRBV6-5
cdr3_aa: CASSYSRGVAGELFF
cdr3_nt: TGTGCCAGCAGTTACTCGCGAGGGGTAGCCGGGGAGCTGTTTTTT

clone_size: -
j_call: TRBJ1-2
d_call: -
v_call: TRBV10-3
cdr3_aa: CAISDPAWALRGYTF
cdr3_nt: TGTGCCATCAGTGATCCGGCCTGGGCCCTAAGAGGCTACACCTTC

clone_size: -
j_call: TRBJ2-5
d_call: -
v_call: TRBV6-6
cdr3_aa: CASTGQETQYF
cdr3_nt: TGTGCCAGCACGGGGCAAGAGACCCAGTACTTC

clone_size: -
j_call: TRBJ2-7
d_call: -
v_call: TRBV10-3
cdr3_aa: CAISDLGQNEQYF
cdr3_nt: TGTGCCATCAGTGACTTAGGACAGAACGAGCAGTACTTC

clone_size: -
j_call: TRBJ1-1
d_call: TRBD1
v_call: TRBV9
cdr3_aa: CASSGHRGHTEAFF
cdr3_nt: TGTGCCAGCAGCGGACACAGGGGCCACACTGAAGCTTTCTTT

clone_size: -
j_call: TRBJ2-7
d_call: -
v_call: TRBV7-6
cdr3_aa: CASSLSGGPTGGEQYF
cdr3_nt: TGTGCCAGCAGCTTAAGTGGGGGGCCGACTGGGGGCGAGCAGTACTTC

clone_size: few
j_call: TRBJ1-1
d_call: TRBD1
v_call: TRBV5-6
cdr3_aa: CASSGGGMINTEAFF
cdr3_nt: TGTGCCAGCAGTGGAGGGGGCATGATTAACACTGAAGCTTTCTTT

clone_size: -
j_call: TRBJ2-1
d_call: -
v_call: TRBV29-1
cdr3_aa: CSASWGRANEQFF
cdr3_nt: TGCAGCGCATCGTGGGGCCGGGCCAATGAGCAGTTCTTC

clone_size: -
j_call: TRBJ2-6
d_call: -
v_call: TRBV7-3
cdr3_aa: CASSLGGYSGANVLTF
cdr3_nt: TGTGCCAGCAGCTTAGGGGGTTACTCTGGGGCCAACGTCCTGACTTTC

clone_size: -
j_call: TRBJ2-6
d_call: -
v_call: TRBV7-3
cdr3_aa: CASSPRGTTSVSGANVLTF
cdr3_nt: TGTGCCAGCAGCCCTAGGGGGACTACCTCCGTCTCTGGGGCCAACGTCCTGACTTTC

clone_size: -
j_call: TRBJ2-7
d_call: TRBD1
v_call: TRBV29-1
cdr3_aa: CSVERTGNEQYF
cdr3_nt: TGCAGCGTTGAAAGGACAGGGAACGAGCAGTACTTC

clone_size: -
j_call: TRBJ2-2
d_call: -
v_call: TRBV6-1
cdr3_aa: CASREGGDTGELFF
cdr3_nt: TGTGCCAGCAGAGAAGGCGGAGACACCGGGGAGCTGTTTTTT